This T cell receptor beta chain stems from a study of CD8+CD57+ T cells in acquired aplastic anemia. Looking at the study overall: Mean yield of DNA from sorted CD4+ and CD8+ cells was approximately 3 ug. Study results and caveats: CD8+ Simpson's diversity did not differ significantly between patients and controls.

CD8+CD57+ cell expansion had been shown by flow cytometry in patients chosen for sequencing. There were no patients without severe acquired aplastic anemia. On this clonotype: Its antigen is still unknown.

The template for TCR beta VDJ and CDR3 sequence profiling was genomic DNA. TCRdb ran MiXCR on the reads and lists one entry per CDR3 protein. Counted here are 150,000 to 200,000 distinct CDR3 sequences, about 50% occurring once; the ten biggest clones make up about 31%. The CDR3 has 18 amino acids. The V segment lost 0 bases and the J segment 4 bases; nucleotides outside the gene matches: 12. CDR1 and CDR2 from the germline V gene are SGHTA and FQGNSA. The sample was sorted CD4+, CD8+, or CD8+CD57+ T cells (not recorded which) from PBMCs. The receptor was derived from a human donor with aplastic anemia. The chain employs TRBV7-2 and TRBJ2-5; TRBD2 matches at 9 bases. As DNA, the CDR3 is TGTGCCAGCAGCTTAGCTATTCCGGGACTAGCAGGGCCAGAGACCCAGTACTTC. Translation: CASSLAIPGLAGPETQYF.